What follows are 21 T cell receptor beta chains derived from one specimen sequenced in a study of cytomegalovirus exposure and HLA in healthy donors. Researchers ran the PCR with 60 Vbeta and 13 Jbeta primers. Clones were read by immunoSEQ multiplex PCR, and TCRdb kept only the in-frame ones, dropping some. Of tens of thousands of clones in the sample, approximately 90% were seen once. The sequenced material came from PBMCs. These receptors were taken from a woman under 30 in good health and CMV-seronegative.

This clone showed up just once. The chain recombines TRBV15 with TRBJ2-7, with unresolved D. Germline V gene data show CDR1 as LNHNV and CDR2 as YYDKDF (reference sequence). The CDR3 totals 16 residues. Deletions cut 0 bases from V and 0 bases from J, with 12 bases between. The CDR3 bases are TGTGCCACCAGCAGAGATCCCCGCGAACCCTCCTACGAGCAGTACTTC. Amino acid sequence: CATSRDPREPSYEQYF.

The chain employs TRBV18 and TRBJ2-7; 12 bases map to TRBD1. This CDR3 is 18 amino acids long. V dropped 0 bases and J dropped 3; count of bases not matched to a gene: 9. The germline CDR1 and CDR2 sequences are KGHSH and LQKENI. CDR3: CASSPPLPGQGAVYEQYF. The CDR3 DNA reads TGTGCCAGCTCACCACCACTTCCGGGACAGGGGGCTGTCTACGAGCAGTACTTC. The whole variable domain, filled in from reference TRBV18 and TRBJ2-7, reads NAGVMQNPRHLVRRRGQEARLRCSPMKGHSHVYWYRQLPEEGLKFMVYLQKENIIDESGMPKERFSAEFPKEGPSILRIQQVVRGDSAAYFCASSPPLPGQGAVYEQYFGPGTRLTVT.

J is TRBJ1-2 and V is TRBV29-1; 10 nucleotides align to TRBD1. CDR1 is SQVTM, CDR2 ANQGSEA, per germline. CDR3 length: 13 residues. Trimming at V came to 3 bases and at J to 8 bases, leaving 6 bases not matched to a gene. The CDR3 region is CSVEGTGVDGYTF. The DNA of the CDR3 is TGCAGCGTTGAGGGGACAGGGGTTGACGGCTACACCTTC.

The rearrangement joins TRBV30 to TRBJ2-5, with 7 bases lining up with TRBD2. The germline CDR1 and CDR2 sequences are GTSNPN and SVGIG (reference sequence). The trim removed 0 bases at V and 2 bases at J, leaving 3 bases unmatched. The CDR3 has 14 amino acids. The CDR3 region has the DNA TGTGCCTGGAGTGTACGGGGGGTACAAGAGACCCAGTACTTC. Translation: CAWSVRGVQETQYF.

The chain carries TRBV28 and TRBJ2-7; TRBD2 might be the D (5 bases). This CDR3 contains 15 residues. CDR1 and CDR2 from the germline V gene are MDHEN and SYDVKM. With 5 bases removed from V and 5 bases from J, the gap between germline ends came to 19 bases. The CDR3 nucleotides read TGTGCCAGCAGTCCCTCTGGCGGGCGCCTGAACGAGCAGTACTTC. Translating it yields CASSPSGGRLNEQYF.

The chain joins TRBV7-2 to TRBJ2-1; 7 nucleotides line up with TRBD2. The V segment lost 1 base and the J segment 9 bases; nucleotides outside the gene matches: 3. This CDR3 comprises 13 residues. Germline V gene lookup returns CDR1 SGHTA and CDR2 FQGNSA. As DNA, the CDR3 is TGTGCCAGCAGCTTAGGACTAGCACTTGAGCAGTTCTTC. Its translation: CASSLGLALEQFF.

The V gene is TRBV4-2, the J gene TRBJ1-3, with TRBD1 identical over 7 bases. The CDR3 runs 15 residues. The ends lost 4 bases at V and 0 bases at J; junction bases unmatched: 3. Germline V gives CDR1 LGHNA, CDR2 YNFKEQ. This CDR3 is CASSPGGVSGNTIYF. The CDR3 DNA follows: TGTGCCAGCAGCCCAGGGGGTGTCTCTGGAAACACCATATATTTT.

This clone occurred once. This chain joins TRBV2 and TRBJ1-4, with 10 bases fitting TRBD1. The V segment lost 6 bases and the J segment 5 bases; nucleotides outside the gene matches: 3. Germline assignment: CDR1 SNHLY and CDR2 FYNNEI. The CDR3 totals 14 residues. The CDR3 here is CASRLDRGNEKLFF. The CDR3 bases are TGTGCCAGCAGGCTGGACAGGGGGAATGAAAAACTGTTTTTT.

V gene TRBV5-4 combines with J gene TRBJ2-5; 9 bases line up with TRBD2. Unmatched junction bases numbered 9, after V lost 4 bases and J lost 5 bases. This CDR3 comprises 15 residues. The germline V gene encodes CDR1 SGHNT and CDR2 YYREEE (reference sequence). CDR3 bases: TGTGCCAGCAGCCACTCGGGACTAGCCGGCGAGACCCAGTACTTC. It yields the protein CASSHSGLAGETQYF. Variable domain in full (rest from reference TRBV5-4 and TRBJ2-5): ETGVTQSPTHLIKTRGQQVTLRCSSQSGHNTVSWYQQALGQGPQFIFQYYREEENGRGNFPPRFSGLQFPNYSSELNVNALELDDSALYLCASSHSGLAGETQYFGPGTRLLVL.

The V call is TRBV30, the J call TRBJ2-7, with D perhaps TRBD1 (7 bases). Trimming stripped 4 bases from V and 10 bases from J, with 17 bases between. In germline, CDR1 is GTSNPN, CDR2 SVGIG (reference sequence). The CDR3 covers 12 residues. CDR3 residues: CAWTSWRGRQYF. CDR3 DNA: TGTGCCTGGACGAGTTGGAGGGGGCGTCAGTACTTC.

The V call is TRBV5-8, the J call TRBJ2-1, with D unclear. The CDR3 runs to 12 residues. Trimming stripped 0 bases from V and 8 bases from J, with 6 bases between. Germline CDR1 and CDR2: SGHTS and YDEGEE. CDR3 residues: CASSLGLHEQFF. Here the CDR3 DNA reads TGTGCCAGCAGCTTGGGTCTCCATGAGCAGTTCTTC.

The chain joins TRBV30 to TRBJ1-6; D is undetermined. V lost 1 base and J 9 bases, leaving 10 bases between the germline ends. CDR1 and CDR2 (germline): GTSNPN, SVGIG (reference sequence). CDR3 size: 13 residues. DNA of the CDR3: TGTGCCTGGAGTGAGCCCACCGGTTCACCCCTCCACTTT. It is translated as CAWSEPTGSPLHF.

The rearrangement uses TRBV7-9 and TRBJ2-7; 12 nucleotides agree with TRBD1. The CDR3 length is 15 residues. The V segment lost 4 bases and the J segment 7 bases; nucleotides outside the gene matches: 8. Germline V gives CDR1 SEHNR, CDR2 FQNEAQ (reference sequence). The chain's CDR3 is CASSSTGQGAWEQYF. The DNA for the CDR3 is TGTGCCAGCAGCTCCACGGGACAGGGGGCTTGGGAGCAGTACTTC.

The chain employs TRBV18 and TRBJ1-5; D is ambiguous. V lost 2 bases and J lost 4, with 9 bases in between. Germline lookup yields CDR1 KGHSH and CDR2 LQKENI. The CDR3 runs 14 residues. Written as DNA, the CDR3 is TGTGCCAGCTCACCAGGAGCGGAGAATCAGCCCCAGCATTTT. This gives the protein CASSPGAENQPQHF.

The chain recombines TRBV5-1 with TRBJ2-7; a possible D gene is TRBD1 (6 bases). Trimming took off 1 base at V and 3 bases at J, with 11 bases between the two ends. The germline CDR1 and CDR2 sequences are SGHRS and YFSETQ. The CDR3 loop spans 14 amino acids. The CDR3 protein is CASSLKDRDYEQYF. The CDR3 DNA sequence: TGCGCCAGCAGCTTGAAGGACAGAGACTACGAGCAGTACTTC.

The genes are TRBV18 and TRBJ2-5, with a possible D match to TRBD1 (6 bases). Germline V gene sequence: CDR1 KGHSH, CDR2 LQKENI. Trimming shortened V by 0 bases and J by 5 bases, and 10 bases separated the two germline ends. The length of the CDR3 is 14 residues. In nucleotides, the CDR3 is TGTGCCAGCTCACCACCCGGGACAAAGGAGACCCAGTACTTC. Amino acid sequence: CASSPPGTKETQYF.

The chain links TRBV7-3 to TRBJ2-2; TRBD2 is a possible D gene (6 bases). CDR1 is SGHTA and CDR2 is FQGTGA in the germline V gene. This CDR3 has 14 amino acids. Trimming cost V 5 bases and J 3 bases, with 10 bases left between them. This CDR3 is CASSISGYTGELFF. The CDR3, as DNA: TGTGCCAGCAGCATTAGCGGATACACCGGGGAGCTGTTTTTT.

This clone was observed a single time. J is TRBJ2-2 and V is TRBV5-6; D remains unclear. The germline V gene encodes CDR1 SGHDT and CDR2 YYEEEE. The CDR3 sequence is 11 residues long. V was clipped by 6 bases and J by 5 bases, with 5 bases between them. The CDR3 loop reads CASTYTGELFF. DNA of the CDR3: TGTGCCAGCACCTATACCGGGGAGCTGTTTTTT. The complete variable domain, with remaining parts taken from reference TRBV5-6 and TRBJ2-2, reads DAGVTQSPTHLIKTRGQQVTLRCSPKSGHDTVSWYQQALGQGPQFIFQYYEEEERQRGNFPDRFSGHQFPNYSSELNVNALLLGDSALYLCASTYTGELFFGEGSRLTVL.

The V call is TRBV5-1, the J call TRBJ2-7; 8 bases fit TRBD2. Trimming took 4 bases from V and 3 from J; bases not matched to a gene: 9. Germline CDR1 and CDR2: SGHRS and YFSETQ. The CDR3 length is 15 residues. CDR3: CASSSLQGLDYEQYF. CDR3 nucleotides: TGCGCCAGCAGCAGTTTACAGGGACTAGACTACGAGCAGTACTTC. The entire variable domain, with the rest obtained from reference TRBV5-1 and TRBJ2-7, is as follows: KAGVTQTPRYLIKTRGQQVTLSCSPISGHRSVSWYQQTPGQGLQFLFEYFSETQRNKGNFPGRFSGRQFSNSRSEMNVSTLELGDSALYLCASSSLQGLDYEQYFGPGTRLTVT.

V is TRBV7-8 and J is TRBJ2-2; possible D gene TRBD2, 6 bases. The length of the CDR3 is 15 residues. Germline loops: CDR1 SGHVS, CDR2 FQNEAQ. With 3 bases removed from V and 4 bases from J, the gap between germline ends came to 12 bases. This chain's CDR3 is CASSFRRGFTGELFF. As DNA, the CDR3 is TGTGCCAGCAGCTTCCGACGGGGGTTCACCGGGGAGCTGTTTTTT. The whole variable domain, remainder taken from reference TRBV7-8 and TRBJ2-2, is GAGVSQSPRYKVAKRGQDVALRCDPISGHVSLFWYQQALGQGPEFLTYFQNEAQLDKSGLPSDRFFAERPEGSVSTLKIQRTQQEDSAVYLCASSFRRGFTGELFFGEGSRLTVL.

The chain recombines TRBV2 with TRBJ2-1; D possibly corresponds to TRBD2 (5 bases). V lost 9 bases and J lost 7, with 10 bases in between. Germline assignment: CDR1 SNHLY and CDR2 FYNNEI. CDR3 size: 11 residues. The CDR3 protein is CASLTRNEQFF. The CDR3 DNA reads TGTGCCAGTCTTACTAGGAATGAGCAGTTCTTC.